Listed here are 3 T cell receptor beta chains from one sample, sequenced in a study of blood T cell repertoires in COVID-19. Repertoires were generated with immunoSEQ multiplex PCR, while TCRdb's copy carries only in-frame clones and drops some. The sample carries about 170,000 clones, approximately 90% recorded once. Sequenced input: peripheral blood. The receptors derive from a man between 18 and 35 years old with COVID-19, enrolled during active disease.

Regarding this clone: The junction departs from germline at one end; a sequencing error may be responsible. This sequence joins TRBV19 and TRBJ1-4, with D tentatively TRBD1 (5 bases). The V gene's germline CDR1 is LNHDA and CDR2 SQIVND (reference sequence). This CDR3 is 14 amino acids long. This chain's CDR3 is CASGAGTHGEKLLF. The CDR3 coding sequence is TGTGCCAGTGGCGCCGGGACTCATGGGGAAAAACTGCTTTTT.

The V and J genes are TRBV6-2 or TRBV6-3 and TRBJ2-1; D gene uncertain. Germline V lookup: CDR1 MNHEY, CDR2 SVGEGT. Trimming shortened V by 5 bases and J by 5 bases, and 13 bases separated the two germline ends. The CDR3 length is 14 residues. As DNA, the CDR3 is TGTGCCAGCAGTCTCGCCTCTAATCACAATGAGCAGTTCTTC. Translating it yields CASSLASNHNEQFF.

The chain combines TRBV6-5 with TRBJ1-6; 8 nucleotides align to TRBD1. The CDR3 sequence is 13 residues long. The V and J ends lost 8 bases and 7 bases, in that order; junction bases with no gene match: 4. CDR1 and CDR2 from the germline V gene are MNHEY and SVGAGI. CDR3 region: CASRTGFNSPLHF. The DNA of the CDR3 is TGTGCCAGCCGGACAGGGTTCAATTCACCCCTCCACTTT.